This paragraph reports one TCR beta chain. Its antigen is unknown. No qualities accompany the bases; no much larger clone lies one base away. Amplification of TCR beta CDR3 regions was carried out from RNA transcripts. The TCR CDR3 was subjected to a first round of RT-PCR using the HTBI primer set and the Qiagen OneStep RT-PCR kit. A second multiplex PCR round built the libraries, followed by size selection and purification. Sequencing of the libraries was done on an Illumina HiSeq2000 using paired-end 100 bp reads. The published analysis was carried out like this. SOAPnuke was used to process the raw data, throwing out any read that contained adapters or uncalled bases, had a mean Phred below 15, or lacked an exact constant-primer or identifier match. High-quality paired reads were merged with COPE v1.2.5, and unique nucleotide sequences were defined as clonotypes. MiTCR v1.1 was used to align the clonotypes against IMGT TRBV, TRBD and TRBJ reference segments. The analysis was restricted to V-J combinations with a frequency above 0.0001, which together covered over 99% of the repertoires. The TCS score was defined as F50 (clonal expansion) divided by E x V (chaos), with BLOSUM62-based TCRdist calculated between CDR3 peptides within each V-J. Welch's t-statistics and random forest reduced roughly 530 V-J features to about 12, which were used in a naive Bayes classifier (R e1071). TCRdb redid the processing of the public reads, applying fastp at Q25 and MiXCR, and retained in-frame beta chains. When rows share a CDR3 protein, they turn into one entry using the most common DNA and genes. TCRdb, not the original authors, processed these V and J calls. Counted in this sample were more than 550,000 distinct CDR3 sequences; around a sixth of them appeared once. Clones ranked in the top ten supply roughly 17% of the sample.

V is cut by 1 base and J by 1 base, and the space between the germline ends is 8 bases. There are 15 amino acids in the CDR3, from cysteine to phenylalanine inclusive. Only CDR3 DNA is held: 45 bases, read in frame from base 1. In the germline V gene, CDR1 corresponds to SNHLY and CDR2 to FYNNEI. Hyperthyroidism patients were aged 18 to 65 years and newly diagnosed, with disease duration of less than 2 months. Any patient with an uncontrolled infection, another autoimmune disease, pregnancy or lactation was excluded. Diagnoses relied on clinical symptoms, serum thyroxine and TRAb, thyroid ultrasound and orbital computed tomography. Blood from progressor patients was collected at the time of first diagnosis with hyperthyroidism, before any ophthalmopathy symptoms had appeared. Ficoll-Paque density gradient centrifugation was used to isolate PBMCs from approximately 10 ml of fresh peripheral blood. Progressor patients were first diagnosed with Graves' hyperthyroidism and then developed ophthalmopathy during follow-up. Trizol reagent was used to extract total RNA, and RNA quality was then checked on an Agilent 2100 Bioanalyzer.

These data belong to a study of T cells in Graves' hyperthyroidism and ophthalmopathy (dated by TCRdb to about 2019). About the full investigation: Peripheral blood samples were taken at the time of initial diagnosis, prior to any treatment. To identify TCR V-J signatures that set the groups apart, the researchers used a discovery cohort of 90 to 100 patients, made up of roughly 45 with Graves' ophthalmopathy and some 56 with stable Graves' hyperthyroidism. Whether ophthalmopathy could be predicted prospectively was tested in an independent validation cohort made up of 18 to 20 hyperthyroidism patients plus 17 patients who later progressed to ophthalmopathy. For training and testing, the roughly 97 patients in the discovery cohort were randomly divided in a 7:3 ratio. In addition, the study compared T-cell repertoires in thyroid tissue and in blood from several Graves' hyperthyroidism patients. After blood sampling, hyperthyroidism patients were treated with methimazole at a starting dose of 30 mg daily, and ophthalmopathy patients were treated with high-dose intravenous methylprednisolone. The paper describes TCR Vbeta CDR3 sequencing of around 130 peripheral blood samples, made up of under 50 ophthalmopathy patients, some 76 hyperthyroidism patients and roughly 17 progressor patients. The paper's findings and limits, for the study overall: Sample size was not statistically predetermined, and investigators were not blinded to group allocation. Blood samples also contained most of the expanded thyroid clonotypes (frequency above 0.001), which suggests that blood repertoires may reflect thyroid immune responses. A model built on a 13 V-J signature distinguished ophthalmopathy from stable hyperthyroidism, reaching about 88% sensitivity and approximately 83% specificity in cross-validation and 80%/75% in testing. In validation, the model predicted progression to ophthalmopathy with approximately 69% sensitivity and roughly 72% specificity, a median of about 6 months before onset.

The sample was blood. This TCR came from a woman between 45 and 60 years old with Graves' hyperthyroidism that later progressed to Graves' ophthalmopathy. The V and J segments used are TRBV2 and TRBJ2-4, with a weak D call of TRBD2 (6 bases match). This receptor has the CDR3 CASSEEGGAKNIQYF. The DNA sequence is as follows: TGTGCCAGCAGTGAAGAAGGAGGGGCCAAAAACATTCAGTACTTC.